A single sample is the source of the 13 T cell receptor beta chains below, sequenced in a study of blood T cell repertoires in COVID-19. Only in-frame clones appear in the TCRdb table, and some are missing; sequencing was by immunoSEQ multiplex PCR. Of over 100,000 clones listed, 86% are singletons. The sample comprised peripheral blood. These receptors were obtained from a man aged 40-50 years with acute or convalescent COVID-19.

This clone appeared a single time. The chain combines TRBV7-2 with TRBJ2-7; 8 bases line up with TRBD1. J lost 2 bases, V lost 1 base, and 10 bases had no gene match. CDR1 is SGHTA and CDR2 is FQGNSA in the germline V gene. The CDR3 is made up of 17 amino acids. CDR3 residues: CASSLEAGGGKAYEQYF. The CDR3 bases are TGTGCCAGCAGCTTAGAGGCAGGGGGCGGAAAAGCCTACGAGCAGTACTTC.

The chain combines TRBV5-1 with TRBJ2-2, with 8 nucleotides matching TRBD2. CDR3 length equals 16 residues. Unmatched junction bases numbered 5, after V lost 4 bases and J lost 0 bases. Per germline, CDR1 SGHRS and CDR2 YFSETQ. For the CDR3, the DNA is TGCGCCAGCAGCGCCGGACTAGCCTCGAACACCGGGGAGCTGTTTTTT. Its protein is CASSAGLASNTGELFF.

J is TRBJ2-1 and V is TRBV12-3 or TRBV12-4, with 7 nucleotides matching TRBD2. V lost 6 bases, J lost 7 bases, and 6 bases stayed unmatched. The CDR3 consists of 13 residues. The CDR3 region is CASRMTSTNEQFF. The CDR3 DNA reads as TGTGCCAGCAGGATGACTAGCACGAATGAGCAGTTCTTC.

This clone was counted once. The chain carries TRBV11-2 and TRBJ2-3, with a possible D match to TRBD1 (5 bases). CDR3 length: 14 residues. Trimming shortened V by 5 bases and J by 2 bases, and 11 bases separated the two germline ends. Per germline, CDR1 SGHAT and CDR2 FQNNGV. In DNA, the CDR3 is TGTGCCAGCAGCATGAACAGGCACACAGATACGCAGTATTTT. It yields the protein CASSMNRHTDTQYF.

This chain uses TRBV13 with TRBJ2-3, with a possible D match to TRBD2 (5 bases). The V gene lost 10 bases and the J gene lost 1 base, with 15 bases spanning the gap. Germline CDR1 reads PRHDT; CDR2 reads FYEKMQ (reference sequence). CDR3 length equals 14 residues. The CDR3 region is CATSRTGRTDTQYF. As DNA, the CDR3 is TGTGCCACATCTCGGACTGGCCGCACAGATACGCAGTATTTT.

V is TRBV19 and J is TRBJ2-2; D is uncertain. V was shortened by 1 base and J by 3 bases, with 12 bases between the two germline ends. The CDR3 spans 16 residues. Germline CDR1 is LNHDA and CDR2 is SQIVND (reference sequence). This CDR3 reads CASSIGLQLHTGELFF. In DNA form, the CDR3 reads TGTGCCAGTAGTATAGGGCTACAGCTTCACACCGGGGAGCTGTTTTTT.

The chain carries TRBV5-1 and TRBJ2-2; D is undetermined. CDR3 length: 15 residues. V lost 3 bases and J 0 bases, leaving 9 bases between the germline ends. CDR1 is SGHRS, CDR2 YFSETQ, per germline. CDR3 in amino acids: CASSSSASNTGELFF. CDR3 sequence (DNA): TGCGCCAGCAGCTCCTCCGCGTCGAACACCGGGGAGCTGTTTTTT.

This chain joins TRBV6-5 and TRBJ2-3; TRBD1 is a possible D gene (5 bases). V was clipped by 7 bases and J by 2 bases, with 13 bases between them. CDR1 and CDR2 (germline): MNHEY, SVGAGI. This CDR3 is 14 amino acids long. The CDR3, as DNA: TGTGCCAGCAAGATGACAGAAAACACAGATACGCAGTATTTT. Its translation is CASKMTENTDTQYF.

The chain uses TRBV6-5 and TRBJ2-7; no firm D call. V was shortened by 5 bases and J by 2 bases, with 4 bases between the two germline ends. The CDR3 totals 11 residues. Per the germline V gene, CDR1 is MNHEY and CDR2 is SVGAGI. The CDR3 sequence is CASSNTYEQYF. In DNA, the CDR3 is TGTGCCAGCAGTAACACCTACGAGCAGTACTTC.

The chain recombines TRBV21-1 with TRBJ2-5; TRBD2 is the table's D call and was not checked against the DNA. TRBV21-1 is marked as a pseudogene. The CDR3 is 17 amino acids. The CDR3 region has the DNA TGTGCCAGCAGCAAATGGCTTCGGCTAGCGCCCGGGGAGACCCAGTACTTC. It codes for CASSKWLRLAPGETQYF.

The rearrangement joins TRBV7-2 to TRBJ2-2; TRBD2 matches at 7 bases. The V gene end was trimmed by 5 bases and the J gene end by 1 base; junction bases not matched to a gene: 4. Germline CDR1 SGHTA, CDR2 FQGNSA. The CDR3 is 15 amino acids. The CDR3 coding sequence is TGTGCCAGCAGCCTCGGGAGGAGGAACACCGGGGAGCTGTTTTTT. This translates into CASSLGRRNTGELFF.

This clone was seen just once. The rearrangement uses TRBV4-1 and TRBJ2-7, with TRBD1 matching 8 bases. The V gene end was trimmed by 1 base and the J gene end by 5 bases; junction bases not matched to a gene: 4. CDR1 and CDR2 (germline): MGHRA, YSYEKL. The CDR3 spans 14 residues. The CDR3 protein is CASSQVSGGDEQYF. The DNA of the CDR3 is TGCGCCAGCAGCCAAGTATCAGGGGGCGACGAGCAGTACTTC.

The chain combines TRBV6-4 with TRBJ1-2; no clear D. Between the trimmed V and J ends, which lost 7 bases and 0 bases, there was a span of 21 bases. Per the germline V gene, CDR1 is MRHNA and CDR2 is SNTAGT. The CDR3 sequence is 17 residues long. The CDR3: CASNTTEAPNTNYGYTF. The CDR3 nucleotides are TGTGCCAGCAATACCACAGAAGCCCCAAACACTAACTATGGCTACACCTTC.